This TCR beta chain was found in a study of radiotherapy plus CTLA-4 blockade in lung cancer. Study at large: Disease control was achieved by approximately 32% of patients, and objective responses by over 15%.

On this clone itself: Its antigen remains unidentified.

It was focal radiation plus CTLA-4 blockade with ipilimumab that patients with chemo-refractory metastatic non-small-cell lung cancer received. General study points: Together with interferon-beta, which increased in serum after radiation, early dynamic changes in blood T cell clones were reportedly the best predictors of response. There was expansion of tumor-derived TCR clones in blood after radiotherapy plus ipilimumab.

The CDR3 is 16 amino acids. Trimming pared 3 bases from V and 4 bases from J, leaving 17 bases between. Germline CDR1 is SGHNT and CDR2 is YYREEE (reference sequence). The protocol was immunoSEQ multiplex PCR, while the TCRdb copy is restricted to in-frame clones and leaves out a portion. The repertoire holds fewer than 55,000 clones, around 84% seen once, with 25% to 35% in the top ten. V gene TRBV5-4 combines with J gene TRBJ2-1; D possibly corresponds to TRBD2 (6 bases). The sample was peripheral blood, taken from a patient treated with radiotherapy plus ipilimumab. The TCR was taken from a human donor with non-small cell lung cancer whose response to radiotherapy plus ipilimumab could not be evaluated. The CDR3 loop is CASSSFGGRDYNEQFF. CDR3 sequence (DNA): TGTGCCAGCAGCTCCTTCGGCGGGCGGGATTACAATGAGCAGTTCTTC.